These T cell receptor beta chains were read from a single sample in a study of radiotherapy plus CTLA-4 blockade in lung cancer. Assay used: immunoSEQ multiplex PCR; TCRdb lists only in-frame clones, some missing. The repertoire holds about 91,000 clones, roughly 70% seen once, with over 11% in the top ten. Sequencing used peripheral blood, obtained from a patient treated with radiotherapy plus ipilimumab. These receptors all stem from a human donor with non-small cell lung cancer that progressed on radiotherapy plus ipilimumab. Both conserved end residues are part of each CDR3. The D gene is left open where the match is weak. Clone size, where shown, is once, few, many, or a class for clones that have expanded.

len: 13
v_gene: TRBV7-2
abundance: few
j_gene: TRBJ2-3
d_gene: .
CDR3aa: CASSFSDRDTQYF
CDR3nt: TGTGCCAGCAGCTTCTCAGACAGGGATACGCAGTATTTT

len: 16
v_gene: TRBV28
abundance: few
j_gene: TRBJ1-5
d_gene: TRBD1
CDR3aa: CASSSLTGGAGQPQHF
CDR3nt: TGTGCCAGCAGTTCCCTGACAGGGGGCGCAGGTCAGCCCCAGCATTTT

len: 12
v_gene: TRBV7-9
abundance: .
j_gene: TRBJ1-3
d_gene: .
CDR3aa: CASSSRGNTIYF
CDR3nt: TGTGCCAGCAGCTCGAGAGGAAACACCATATATTTT

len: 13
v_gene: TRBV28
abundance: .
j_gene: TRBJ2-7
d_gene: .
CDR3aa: CASSSPDTYEQYF
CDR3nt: TGTGCCAGCAGTTCCCCGGACACCTACGAGCAGTACTTC

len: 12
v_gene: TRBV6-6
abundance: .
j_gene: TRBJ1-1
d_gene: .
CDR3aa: CASLDGNTEAFF
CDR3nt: TGTGCCAGCCTCGACGGAAACACTGAAGCTTTCTTT

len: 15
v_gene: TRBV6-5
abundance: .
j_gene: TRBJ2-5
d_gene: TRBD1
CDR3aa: CASSSPGSRGQTQYF
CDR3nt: TGTGCCAGCAGTTCCCCGGGTTCCAGGGGGCAGACCCAGTACTTC

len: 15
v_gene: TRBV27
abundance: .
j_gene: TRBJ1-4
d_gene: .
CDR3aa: CASSLSTARNEKLFF
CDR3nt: TGTGCCAGCAGCCTGAGCACGGCTAGGAATGAAAAACTGTTTTTT

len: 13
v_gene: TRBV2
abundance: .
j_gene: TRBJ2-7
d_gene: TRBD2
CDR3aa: CASSGLAREEQYF
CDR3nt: TGTGCCAGCAGTGGACTAGCCCGGGAGGAGCAGTACTTC

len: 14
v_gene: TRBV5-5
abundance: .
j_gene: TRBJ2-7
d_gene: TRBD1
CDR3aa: CASSLGDSSYEQYF
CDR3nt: TGTGCCAGCAGCTTAGGGGACAGCTCCTACGAGCAGTACTTC

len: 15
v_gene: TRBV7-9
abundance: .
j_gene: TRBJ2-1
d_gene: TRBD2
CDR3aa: CASSVVAGGPNEQFF
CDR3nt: TGTGCCAGCAGCGTCGTAGCGGGGGGGCCAAATGAGCAGTTCTTC

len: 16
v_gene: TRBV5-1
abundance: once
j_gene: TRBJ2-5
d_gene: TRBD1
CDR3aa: CASSLGGQGVTETQYF
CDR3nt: TGCGCCAGCAGCTTGGGTGGACAGGGGGTAACAGAGACCCAGTACTTC

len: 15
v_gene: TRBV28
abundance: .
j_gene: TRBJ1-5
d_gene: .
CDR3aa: CASIPRGKGNQPQHF
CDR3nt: TGTGCCAGCATCCCCCGGGGGAAGGGCAATCAGCCCCAGCATTTT

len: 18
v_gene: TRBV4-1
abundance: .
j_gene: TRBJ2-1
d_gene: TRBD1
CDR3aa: CASSRQEPQGSSYNEQFF
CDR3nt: TGCGCCAGCAGCCGCCAGGAACCACAGGGGAGCTCCTACAATGAGCAGTTCTTC

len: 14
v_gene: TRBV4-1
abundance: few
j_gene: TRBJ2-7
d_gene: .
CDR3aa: CASSRGGGTYEQYF
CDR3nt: TGCGCCAGCAGCCGAGGGGGGGGGACCTACGAGCAGTACTTC

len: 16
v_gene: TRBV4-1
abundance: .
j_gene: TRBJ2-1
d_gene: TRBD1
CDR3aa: CASSRDRGSSYNEQFF
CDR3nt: TGCGCCAGCAGCCGAGACAGGGGAAGCTCCTACAATGAGCAGTTCTTC

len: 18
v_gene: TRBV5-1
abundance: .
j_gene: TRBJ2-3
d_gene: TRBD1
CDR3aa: CASSLEVDRGRPGDTQYF
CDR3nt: TGCGCCAGCAGCTTGGAGGTCGACAGGGGGCGGCCGGGAGATACGCAGTATTTT

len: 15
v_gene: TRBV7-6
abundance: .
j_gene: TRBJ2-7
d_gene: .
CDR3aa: CASSSEGGPGYEQYF
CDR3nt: TGTGCCAGCAGCTCAGAAGGGGGTCCCGGATACGAGCAGTACTTC

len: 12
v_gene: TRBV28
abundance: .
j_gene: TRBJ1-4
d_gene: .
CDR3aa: CATNAFSEKLFF
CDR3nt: TGTGCTACAAACGCGTTCAGTGAAAAACTGTTTTTT

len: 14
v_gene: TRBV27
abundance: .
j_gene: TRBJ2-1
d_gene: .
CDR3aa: CASSLVSSYNEQFF
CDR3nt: TGTGCCAGCAGTTTGGTCTCCTCCTACAATGAGCAGTTCTTC

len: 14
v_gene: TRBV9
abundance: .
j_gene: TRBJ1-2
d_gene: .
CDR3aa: CASSVEAGSYGYTF
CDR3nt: TGTGCCAGCAGCGTAGAGGCAGGGAGCTATGGCTACACCTTC

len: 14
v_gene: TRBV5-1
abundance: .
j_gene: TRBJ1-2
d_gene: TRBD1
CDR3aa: CASSLEGAGYGYTF
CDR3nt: TGCGCCAGCAGCTTGGAGGGGGCCGGCTATGGCTACACCTTC

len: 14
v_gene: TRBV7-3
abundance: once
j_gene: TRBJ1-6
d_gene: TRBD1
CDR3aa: CASSLGQGYSPLHF
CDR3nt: TGTGCCAGCAGCTTAGGACAGGGTTATTCACCCCTCCACTTT

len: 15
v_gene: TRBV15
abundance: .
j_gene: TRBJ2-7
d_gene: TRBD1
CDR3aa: CATSRDLPGGYEQYF
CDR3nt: TGTGCCACCAGCAGAGATCTTCCAGGGGGCTACGAGCAGTACTTC

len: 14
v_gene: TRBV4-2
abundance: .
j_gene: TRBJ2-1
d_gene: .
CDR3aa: CASRESGKGNEQFF
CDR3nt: TGTGCCAGCAGAGAGTCGGGGAAGGGCAATGAGCAGTTCTTC

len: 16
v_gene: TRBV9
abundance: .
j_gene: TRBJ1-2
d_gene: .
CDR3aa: CASSVEERLPNYGYTF
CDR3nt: TGTGCCAGCAGCGTAGAGGAGAGGCTTCCTAACTATGGCTACACCTTC

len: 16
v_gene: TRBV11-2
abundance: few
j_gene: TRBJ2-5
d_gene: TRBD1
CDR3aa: CASSHGTGGFTRTQYF
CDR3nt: TGTGCCAGCAGCCACGGGACAGGGGGCTTCACTAGAACCCAGTACTTC

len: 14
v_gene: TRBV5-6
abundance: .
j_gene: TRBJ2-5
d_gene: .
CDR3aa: CASSLYEGRETQYF
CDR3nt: TGTGCCAGCAGCTTGTATGAAGGGAGAGAGACCCAGTACTTC

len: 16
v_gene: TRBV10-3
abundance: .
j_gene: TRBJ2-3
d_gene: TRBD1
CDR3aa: CAISARQGPSTDTQYF
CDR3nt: TGTGCCATCAGTGCCAGACAGGGGCCCAGCACAGATACGCAGTATTTT

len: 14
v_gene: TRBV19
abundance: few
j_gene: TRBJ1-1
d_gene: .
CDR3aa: CASSDGFLNTEAFF
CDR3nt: TGTGCCAGTAGTGACGGGTTCCTGAACACTGAAGCTTTCTTT

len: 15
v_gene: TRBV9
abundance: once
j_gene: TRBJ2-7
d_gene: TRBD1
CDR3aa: CASSPRGQGTNEQYF
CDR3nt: TGTGCCAGCAGCCCCCGGGGACAGGGGACCAACGAGCAGTACTTC

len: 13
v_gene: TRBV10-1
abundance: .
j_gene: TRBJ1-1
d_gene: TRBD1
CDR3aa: CASRGQPNTEAFF
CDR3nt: TGCGCCAGCAGGGGACAGCCTAACACTGAAGCTTTCTTT

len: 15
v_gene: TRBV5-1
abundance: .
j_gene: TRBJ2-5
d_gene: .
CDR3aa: CASSRQARDGETQYF
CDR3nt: TGCGCCAGCAGTAGGCAGGCTAGGGATGGAGAGACCCAGTACTTC

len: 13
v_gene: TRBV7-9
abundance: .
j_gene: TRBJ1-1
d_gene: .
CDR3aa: CASSLDSGREAFF
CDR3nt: TGTGCCAGCAGCTTAGATAGTGGGCGTGAAGCTTTCTTT

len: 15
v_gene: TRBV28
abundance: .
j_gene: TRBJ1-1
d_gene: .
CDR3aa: CASSLTTRGTDEAFF
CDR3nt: TGTGCCAGCAGTTTAACTACCAGAGGTACCGATGAAGCTTTCTTT

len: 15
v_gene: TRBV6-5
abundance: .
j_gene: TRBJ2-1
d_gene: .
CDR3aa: CASSSDSTDINEQFF
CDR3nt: TGTGCCAGCAGTTCAGACTCGACGGATATTAATGAGCAGTTCTTC

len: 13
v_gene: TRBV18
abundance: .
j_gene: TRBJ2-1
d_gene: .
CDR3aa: CASSPTSINEQFF
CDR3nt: TGTGCCAGCTCACCGACTAGTATCAATGAGCAGTTCTTC

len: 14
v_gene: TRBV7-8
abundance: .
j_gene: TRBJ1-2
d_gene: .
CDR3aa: CASSNSDSTYGYTF
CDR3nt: TGTGCCAGCAGCAACTCTGACAGTACTTATGGCTACACCTTC

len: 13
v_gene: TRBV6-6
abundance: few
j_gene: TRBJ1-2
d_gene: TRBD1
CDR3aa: CASSPGQGLGYTF
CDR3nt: TGTGCCAGCAGCCCCGGACAGGGCCTTGGCTACACCTTC

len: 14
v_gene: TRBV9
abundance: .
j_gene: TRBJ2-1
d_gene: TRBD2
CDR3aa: CASSVYASGDEQFF
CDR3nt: TGTGCCAGCAGCGTATATGCTAGCGGCGATGAGCAGTTCTTC

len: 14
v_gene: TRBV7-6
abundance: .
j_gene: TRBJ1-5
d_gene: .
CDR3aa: CASSPTEGGQPQHF
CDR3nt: TGTGCCAGCAGCCCTACGGAGGGGGGTCAGCCCCAGCATTTT

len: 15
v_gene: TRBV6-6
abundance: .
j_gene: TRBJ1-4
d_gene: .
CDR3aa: CASSYSTAVNEKLFF
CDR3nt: TGTGCCAGCAGTTACTCGACGGCGGTGAATGAAAAACTGTTTTTT

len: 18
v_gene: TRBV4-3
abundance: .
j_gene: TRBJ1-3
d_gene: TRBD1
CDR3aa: CASSQDAGTGYAGNTIYF
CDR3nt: TGCGCCAGCAGCCAAGACGCCGGGACAGGGTACGCCGGAAACACCATATATTTT